The 10 T cell receptor beta chains in this list originate from one sample, sequenced in a study of identical twins. TCRdb re-called the 5' RACE reads through MiXCR, storing one row per CDR3 protein. The sample yields 400,000 to 500,000 distinct CDR3 sequences, around 20% seen once. Material: naive T cells sorted from blood. These receptor sequences come from a middle-aged man in good health.

There are many counts of this clonotype. The V call is TRBV6-5, the J call TRBJ1-2, with D tentatively TRBD1 (5 bases). Trimming shortened V by 1 base and J by 4 bases, and 16 bases separated the two germline ends. The CDR3 extends over 16 amino acids. Germline-derived CDR1 and CDR2 are MNHEY and SVGAGI. The CDR3 DNA reads TGTGCCAGCAGTTACTTCACGGGGCCCGGGGGCTATGGCTACACCTTC. Its protein is CASSYFTGPGGYGYTF.

In this sample, this clonotype turned up a few times. The CDR3 region has the DNA TGTGCCAGCAGTGAAGCAGGCCGGCAAAACATTCAGTACTTC. Amino acid sequence: CASSEAGRQNIQYF. The chain couples TRBV2 to TRBJ2-4; D gene uncertain. There are 14 residues in the CDR3. Germline CDR1 and CDR2: SNHLY and FYNNEI. The V and J ends lost 0 bases and 5 bases respectively, with 8 bases between them.

This chain connects TRBV12-3 or TRBV12-4 to TRBJ2-7; 7 bases line up with TRBD2. Unmatched junction bases numbered 8, after V lost 5 bases and J lost 1 base. The CDR3 runs 15 residues. As DNA, the CDR3 is TGTGCCAGCAGTAGCGACCCGGGGGGTTCCTACGAGCAGTACTTC. Protein sequence: CASSSDPGGSYEQYF.

In its sample, this clonotype was seen a few times. This chain joins TRBV4-1 and TRBJ2-5; 8 positions agree with TRBD1. Looked up from germline, CDR1 is MGHRA and CDR2 is YSYEKL. The J segment lost 1 base and the V segment lost 0 bases, leaving 4 bases of the junction unmatched. CDR3 length: 16 residues. DNA for the CDR3: TGCGCCAGCAGCCAAGAATATGACAGGGGCCAAGAGACCCAGTACTTC. The encoded protein is CASSQEYDRGQETQYF.

The table lists this clonotype with a few counts. The V gene is TRBV12-3 or TRBV12-4, the J gene TRBJ2-7, with TRBD1 matching 10 bases. The CDR3 is made up of 13 amino acids. The V segment lost 4 bases and the J segment 12 bases; nucleotides outside the gene matches: 9. CDR3 bases: TGTGCCAGCAGTTACGCGACAGGGGGCGCGCCGTACTTC. Protein product: CASSYATGGAPYF.

In this sample, this clonotype turned up a few times. The chain recombines TRBV20-1 with TRBJ1-4; D is perhaps TRBD1 (5 bases). Germline CDR1 is DFQATT and CDR2 is SNEGSKA (reference sequence). The CDR3 totals 13 residues. V lost 1 base to trimming and J lost 10 bases, with 13 bases between them. CDR3 in amino acids: CSARAHGDGKLFF. The CDR3 DNA follows: TGCAGTGCTAGAGCCCACGGGGACGGAAAACTGTTTTTT.

The chain is built from TRBV5-1 and TRBJ1-3; D gene unclear. This CDR3 spans 16 amino acids. Germline CDR1 is SGHRS and CDR2 is YFSETQ. Trimming took 1 base from V and 4 from J, leaving 15 bases between them. Here the CDR3 reads CASSLSPASVGNTIYF. DNA for the CDR3: TGCGCCAGCAGCTTGTCTCCGGCCTCGGTAGGAAACACCATATATTTT.

CDR3 sequence: CASSSFRFGLRTDNEQFF. The CDR3 nucleotides read TGCGCCAGCAGCTCTTTCCGATTTGGACTACGCACGGACAATGAGCAGTTCTTC. The chain links TRBV5-1 to TRBJ2-1; TRBD2 is a possible D gene (6 bases). The CDR3 contains 18 residues. The V and J ends lost 3 bases and 5 bases respectively, with 24 bases between them. Per the germline V gene, CDR1 is SGHRS and CDR2 is YFSETQ.

This clonotype appeared many times. The chain combines TRBV29-1 with TRBJ2-3; no definite D call. The CDR3 length is 14 residues. In germline, CDR1 is SQVTM, CDR2 ANQGSEA. CDR3 in amino acids: CSGSWTRSTDTQYF. CDR3 DNA: TGCAGTGGGTCTTGGACGCGTAGCACAGATACGCAGTATTTT.

In its sample, this clonotype was seen many times. The V gene is TRBV9, the J gene TRBJ1-3; 8 nucleotides agree with TRBD1. The CDR3 contains 18 residues. V lost 3 bases and J lost 4; bases outside the gene matches: 15. Germline CDR1 and CDR2: SGDLS and YYNGEE. CDR3 DNA sequence: TGTGCCAGCAGCGCCCTAGAAGAGAGACAGGGGCCAGGAAACACCATATATTTT. This sequence encodes CASSALEERQGPGNTIYF.